This T cell receptor (beta chain) stems from a study of T-cell reconstitution after alpha-beta-depleted transplantation in children. A TCRbeta library incorporating unique molecular identifiers was prepared. TCRdb reanalysed the PCR reads using MiXCR and keeps one entry per CDR3 protein. The sample has about 98,000 distinct CDR3 sequences, around 22% seen once. The table lists this clonotype with a few counts. This CDR3 has 14 amino acids. Germline CDR1 is MGHRA and CDR2 is YSYEKL. Trimming took 3 bases from V and 8 from J, leaving 16 bases between them. The J gene is TRBJ1-2, the V gene TRBV4-1; perhaps TRBD1 as D (5 bases). Source: PBMCs, taken before TCRalphabeta/CD19-depleted stem cell transplant. This TCR came from a boy between 2 and 10 years old with acute lymphoblastic leukemia, due to receive a stem cell transplant. This CDR3 is CASSHLSGTEGYTF. Written as DNA, the CDR3 is TGCGCCAGCAGCCACCTATCCGGGACCGAAGGCTACACCTTC.